This is a list of T cell receptor beta chains from one sample in a study of shared clonotypes between healthy human individuals. TCRdb's table, derived via immunoSEQ multiplex PCR, lists solely in-frame clones and lacks some. This repertoire shows 600,000 to 800,000 clones, roughly 72% found once; its top ten account for more than 1.5%. Sequencing was performed on memory CD4+ T cells sorted from blood. Receptors originate from a woman in her twenties or thirties in good health. Both conserved end residues are part of each CDR3. Rows may omit the clone size; those that give it use once, few, many or a size class.

size: -
V: TRBV5-1
CDR3: CASSEGQSNQPQHF

size: -
V: TRBV5-1
CDR3: CASSLATKQETQYF

size: -
V: TRBV5-6
CDR3: CASSLGPASTDTQYF

size: -
V: TRBV11-2
CDR3: CASSLDAGEAFF

size: once
V: TRBV7-6
CDR3: CASSPWGGTSGTYEQYF

size: -
V: TRBV5-1
CDR3: CASSLAAGVGELFF

size: medium-sized
V: TRBV7-9
CDR3: CASSPRTAALGEQFF

size: -
V: TRBV6-1
CDR3: CASQPRGRPQHF

size: few
V: TRBV27
CDR3: CASSPREYADTQYF

size: -
V: TRBV27
CDR3: CATSAGGNTIYF

size: -
V: TRBV6-5
CDR3: CASRSPQGRDYGYTF

size: -
V: TRBV10-1
CDR3: CASSARELSEQYF

size: once
V: TRBV19
CDR3: CASTLLRGDQPQHF

size: -
V: TRBV4-1
CDR3: CASRRAGGSSEQYF

size: few
V: TRBV19
CDR3: CASSIYGRGSYGYTF

size: -
V: TRBV5-4
CDR3: CASSLALAATDTQYF

size: -
V: TRBV7-2
CDR3: CASSPFLTDTIYF

size: few
V: TRBV19
CDR3: CASSIGSGSYNEQFF

size: -
V: TRBV14
CDR3: CASSQDTGEGGYNEQFF

size: -
V: TRBV6-1
CDR3: CASSEQGARAGANVLTF

size: -
V: TRBV5-1
CDR3: CASRYGTAPLRTEAFF

size: -
V: TRBV7-9
CDR3: CASSFGGDGSGNTIYF

size: -
V: TRBV5-1
CDR3: CASSADSNSYNEQFF

size: -
V: TRBV28
CDR3: CASSLGVTSGITDTQYF

size: few
V: TRBV18
CDR3: CASSPMAMNTEAFF

size: -
V: TRBV5-4
CDR3: CASRAWANTGELFF

size: -
V: TRBV5-1
CDR3: CASAGQGTNTEAFF

size: -
V: TRBV6-5
CDR3: CASSYGLSGYTEAFF

size: -
V: TRBV4-1
CDR3: CASSQGQGDNYGYTF

size: once
V: TRBV5-5
CDR3: CASSFGSGQGANTEAFF

size: -
V: TRBV29-1
CDR3: CSVHTGGVTEAFF

size: -
V: TRBV18
CDR3: CASSPPARVDYTF

size: -
V: TRBV28
CDR3: CASSFHRRDTRRSGELFF

size: -
V: TRBV6-6
CDR3: CASSYSEATREAFF

size: -
V: TRBV18
CDR3: CASSPSGGEQPQHF

size: -
V: TRBV13
CDR3: CASSLGRIGQKETQYF

size: few
V: TRBV28
CDR3: CASSLAPMSSKQGQYF

size: -
V: TRBV6-4
CDR3: CAIHRVHEQFF

size: -
V: TRBV27
CDR3: CASSLESGYITDTQYF

size: -
V: TRBV5-4
CDR3: CASSPGGQQETQYF

size: many
V: TRBV19
CDR3: CASSTQRGEQFF

size: -
V: TRBV5-1
CDR3: CASSKGSLMPDTQYF

size: few
V: TRBV5-4
CDR3: CASSTGSSYNEQFF

size: -
V: TRBV7-9
CDR3: CASSAESRTQYF

size: many
V: TRBV11-3
CDR3: CASSDREGYNEQFF

size: -
V: TRBV27
CDR3: CASMRTGGAYEQYF

size: -
V: TRBV5-1
CDR3: CASSFFLTGVNTEAFF

size: -
V: TRBV5-6
CDR3: CASSLALPFSGANVLTF

size: -
V: TRBV7-2
CDR3: CASSLAGRATEAFF

size: -
V: TRBV7-2
CDR3: CASSFQYSGNTIYF

size: -
V: TRBV28
CDR3: CASSVAGVRYNEQFF

size: -
V: TRBV28
CDR3: CASSLMTGMSNQPQHF

size: -
V: TRBV11-2
CDR3: CASSLLISPYEQYF

size: -
V: TRBV10-1
CDR3: CASTPGLAGSEQFF